A single sample gave rise to the 21 T cell receptor beta chains below, sequenced in a study of regulatory T cells in long-lasting Graves disease. Documented time point: persistent/refractory GD, antithyroid drugs over 5 years with positive TRAb. PBMC RNA served as the TCR library source. The TCR beta library used iRepertoire HTBI primers with Arm-PCR amplification of CDR3. One entry per CDR3 protein results from TCRdb running MiXCR on the multiplex PCR reads. Seen here are about 460,000 distinct CDR3 sequences, less than 25% observed once, and the top ten hold around 13%. This sample comprised peripheral blood mononuclear cells (PBMCs), obtained when the disease was refractory, from a patient treated with antithyroid drugs. The receptors derive from a female donor with Graves disease.

For this clonotype: One end of the junction fails to match germline, which may point to a read error. The chain combines TRBV5-1 with TRBJ2-7; a weak D match, TRBD2 (6 bases). The CDR3 covers 18 residues. From germline, CDR1 is SGHRS and CDR2 YFSETQ. The chain's CDR3 is CASTPGGWGEDLPYEQYF. The CDR3 nucleotides are TGTGCCAGCACCCCTGGGGGATGGGGGGAAGACCTACCCTACGAGCAGTACTTC.

The chain carries TRBV6-1 and TRBJ1-5, with 11 bases lining up with TRBD1. With 7 bases clipped from V and 4 bases from J, the junction kept 12 bases outside the gene matches. The CDR3 has 17 residues. The germline V gene encodes CDR1 MNHNS and CDR2 SASEGT. CDR3 DNA: TGTGCCAGCACCAGGACAGGGGGCGCGTTAGGAAATCAGCCCCAGCATTTT. Protein: CASTRTGGALGNQPQHF.

The sample holds many counts of this clonotype. The chain recombines TRBV19 with TRBJ1-5; a possible D gene is TRBD1 (6 bases). This CDR3 has 15 amino acids. Per germline, CDR1 LNHDA and CDR2 SQIVND (reference sequence). The V and J ends lost 2 bases and 3 bases respectively, with 11 bases between them. CDR3 DNA sequence: TGTGCCAGTAGTATACGGAGGGGGGACAATCAGCCCCAGCATTTT. Translating it yields CASSIRRGDNQPQHF.

Many counts were recorded for this clonotype. The CDR3 DNA follows: TGTGCCAGCAGCTTAGGCGCGAGGGAGTACTTC. This gives the protein CASSLGAREYF. The chain links TRBV7-2 to TRBJ2-7, with D possibly matching TRBD2 (5 bases). The germline V gene has CDR1 SGHTA and CDR2 FQGNSA. This CDR3 has 11 amino acids. Deletions cut 1 base from V and 11 bases from J, with 9 bases between.

The sample holds many counts of this clonotype. The chain carries TRBV6-1 and TRBJ2-5, with D unresolved. The V end lost 7 bases, the J end lost 2 bases, and 11 bases lay between the germline ends. CDR1 MNHNS and CDR2 SASEGT come from the germline V gene. CDR3 size: 13 residues. The CDR3 coding sequence is TGTGCCAGCACCCCCGAGCTACAAGAGACCCAGTACTTC. Translating gives CASTPELQETQYF.

This chain joins TRBV12-3 or TRBV12-4 and TRBJ1-4, with D perhaps matching TRBD1 (5 bases). The CDR3 runs to 14 residues. The ends were cut back, 7 bases at V and 6 bases at J, with 15 bases in the middle. The CDR3: CASTPGWPDEKLFF. CDR3 nucleotides: TGTGCCAGCACCCCAGGGTGGCCCGATGAAAAACTGTTTTTT.

The chain joins TRBV28 to TRBJ2-3; D remains ambiguous. This CDR3 contains 15 residues. V gave up 3 bases and J gave up 1 base, with 11 bases separating them. Germline CDR1 reads MDHEN; CDR2 reads SYDVKM. CDR3 region: CASSLSSPRTDTQYF. The DNA of the CDR3 is TGTGCCAGCAGTTTGAGCTCTCCCCGCACAGATACGCAGTATTTT.

This clonotype was seen many times. V and J are TRBV6-2 or TRBV6-3 and TRBJ2-7; unclear D gene. V lost 6 bases and J 5 bases, leaving 20 bases between the germline ends. CDR3 size: 15 residues. The germline V gene has CDR1 MNHEY and CDR2 SVGEGT. The CDR3 DNA is TGTGCCAGCAGGGCCCTCAACCCTCAACGGGACGAGCAGTACTTC. Protein sequence: CASRALNPQRDEQYF.

This clonotype was observed a handful of times. Written as DNA, the CDR3 is TGCAGCGTTGTGGCAGTGGCCAGGGGCGAGCAGTACTTC. As protein: CSVVAVARGEQYF. J is TRBJ2-7 and V is TRBV29-1; the D gene is possibly TRBD1 (6 bases). Trimming pared 4 bases from V and 6 bases from J, leaving 16 bases between. The CDR3 sequence is 13 residues long. From germline, CDR1 is SQVTM and CDR2 ANQGSEA.

Concerning this clonotype: This may come from a read error, since a much larger clone is one base off. The chain combines TRBV6-1 with TRBJ1-4, with D perhaps matching TRBD1 (5 bases). The CDR3 covers 14 residues. Germline V CDR1 and CDR2: MNHNS, SASEGT. The V and J ends lost 7 bases and 8 bases respectively, with 17 bases between them. The CDR3 nucleotides read TGTGCCAGCACGAGCAGGGAGGGGAGAGAAAAACTGTTTTTT. This translates into CASTSREGREKLFF.

This clonotype was recorded only once. This chain uses TRBV4-2 with TRBJ1-5, with D unresolved. Germline V gene sequence: CDR1 LGHNA, CDR2 YNFKEQ. The CDR3 loop spans 13 amino acids. Trimming pared 0 bases from V and 9 bases from J, leaving 9 bases between. The CDR3 DNA follows: TGTGCCAGCAGCCAAGATATCGGAGGGCCCCAGCATTTT. It yields the protein CASSQDIGGPQHF.

The rearrangement links TRBV28 to TRBJ2-5; 12 nucleotides agree with TRBD2. CDR1 and CDR2 from the germline V gene are MDHEN and SYDVKM. V dropped 6 bases and J dropped 9; count of bases not matched to a gene: 14. The CDR3 spans 16 residues. The CDR3 spells CASSPRLAGVRLAQYF. The CDR3 region has the DNA TGTGCCAGCAGCCCCAGACTAGCGGGGGTCCGCCTGGCCCAGTACTTC.

The rearrangement links TRBV6-2 or TRBV6-3 to TRBJ2-3; unclear D gene. This CDR3 contains 13 residues. With 4 bases removed from V and 2 bases from J, the gap between germline ends came to 7 bases. CDR1 and CDR2 (germline): MNHEY, SVGEGT. The CDR3 DNA sequence: TGTGCCAGCAGTTTGTTCAACACAGATACGCAGTATTTT. It codes for CASSLFNTDTQYF.

The chain has TRBV28 and TRBJ2-1; 12 positions agree with TRBD1. The CDR3 spans 13 residues. V was pared by 9 bases and J by 6 bases, with 3 bases of the junction left unmatched. Germline CDR1 is MDHEN and CDR2 is SYDVKM. The DNA for the CDR3 is TGTGCCAGTCGGGACAGGGGGCCCAATGAGCAGTTCTTC. It is translated as CASRDRGPNEQFF.

This clonotype was seen only once. A single base separates this from a much larger clone, so it may be a read error. The chain couples TRBV11-2 to TRBJ2-5, with a possible D match to TRBD2 (6 bases). V lost 8 bases and J lost 4, with 17 bases in between. From germline, CDR1 is SGHAT and CDR2 FQNNGV. The CDR3 is 14 residues long. The CDR3 protein is CASDQGLGVETQYF. The CDR3 bases are TGTGCCAGCGACCAGGGACTTGGGGTAGAGACCCAGTACTTC.

This clonotype was counted a few times. The chain carries TRBV7-2 and TRBJ1-5; perhaps TRBD1 as D (6 bases). Germline CDR1 is SGHTA and CDR2 is FQGNSA. The CDR3 loop spans 15 amino acids. V lost 0 bases and J 3 bases, leaving 9 bases between the germline ends. This CDR3 reads CASSLAGGNNQPQHF. In nucleotides, the CDR3 is TGTGCCAGCAGCTTAGCAGGGGGAAACAATCAGCCCCAGCATTTT. The full variable domain, with the rest looked up from reference TRBV7-2 and TRBJ1-5, is GAGVSQSPSNKVTEKGKDVELRCDPISGHTALYWYRQSLGQGLEFLIYFQGNSAPDKSGLPSDRFSAERTGGSVSTLTIQRTQQEDSAVYLCASSLAGGNNQPQHFGDGTRLSIL.

Many counts were recorded for this clonotype. The chain has TRBV6-5 and TRBJ1-1; D is uncertain. Germline CDR1 reads MNHEY; CDR2 reads SVGAGI. With 2 bases removed from V and 0 bases from J, the gap between germline ends came to 16 bases. The CDR3 is 17 amino acids. CDR3 sequence: CASSYRRVSFMNTEAFF. Written as DNA, the CDR3 is TGTGCCAGCAGTTACCGTCGGGTATCCTTCATGAACACTGAAGCTTTCTTT.

Comments on this clonotype: A read error may be the cause here, since a much bigger clone is one base away. This rearrangement joins TRBV20-1 to TRBJ2-7; perhaps D is TRBD1 or TRBD2 (5 bases each). V was clipped by 5 bases and J by 2 bases, with 16 bases between them. This CDR3 has 14 residues. Germline CDR1 DFQATT, CDR2 SNEGSKA (reference sequence). The CDR3 DNA reads TGCAGTGCTCTGAACCGGGACCGAACCTACGAGCAGTACTTC. As protein: CSALNRDRTYEQYF.

The chain has TRBV19 and TRBJ1-5; D may be TRBD1 (6 bases). V dropped 3 bases and J dropped 7 bases, with 7 bases sitting between them. The CDR3 runs to 12 residues. Germline V gene sequence: CDR1 LNHDA, CDR2 SQIVND (reference sequence). The CDR3 sequence is CASSMGAQPQHF. Here the CDR3 DNA reads TGTGCCAGTAGTATGGGGGCACAGCCCCAGCATTTT.

This clonotype showed up just once. This chain links TRBV19 with TRBJ2-7; D possibly corresponds to TRBD2 (6 bases). The V and J ends lost 1 base and 6 bases respectively, with 16 bases between them. This CDR3 has 15 residues. Germline CDR1 is LNHDA and CDR2 is SQIVND (reference sequence). CDR3 sequence (DNA): TGTGCCAGTAGTATAGGCCACGGGGGTATCGGCGAGCAGTACTTC. Protein product: CASSIGHGGIGEQYF.

This clonotype was recorded at least ten times. The genes are TRBV20-1 and TRBJ1-5; TRBD1 aligns across 9 bases. V trimming: 6 bases; J trimming: 7 bases; junction bases outside the gene matches: 10. The CDR3 length is 14 residues. The germline CDR1 and CDR2 sequences are DFQATT and SNEGSKA (reference sequence). The CDR3 loop reads CSAGGQGLGQPQHF. The CDR3, as DNA: TGCAGTGCGGGAGGACAGGGGTTGGGGCAGCCCCAGCATTTT.